The rows below give T cell receptor beta chains drawn from one sample of a study of blood T cell repertoires in COVID-19. Data came from immunoSEQ multiplex PCR; TCRdb stores just in-frame clones and leaves some out. This sample carries about 250,000 clones, roughly 80% of them seen once, and the ten largest clones take more than 4%. Material for sequencing was PBMCs or T cells enriched from blood (not recorded which). These receptors came from a man between 40 and 49 years old who had been exposed to COVID-19. The CDR3 runs from the conserved cysteine through the conserved F or W. Size values are once, few and many counts, or a class for expanded clones, and some rows have none.

size: -
length: 16
V: TRBV18
J: TRBJ1-2
CDR3: CASSPGGQGRGDGYTF

size: -
length: 13
V: TRBV6-4
J: TRBJ1-5
CDR3: CASSERGGQPQHF

size: -
length: 15
V: TRBV9
J: TRBJ2-1
CDR3: CASSVLGLRQYEQFF

size: -
length: 13
V: TRBV13
J: TRBJ1-2
CDR3: CASGRGVKYGYTF

size: many
length: 15
V: TRBV11-2
J: TRBJ2-7
CDR3: CASSHLGLASGEQYF

size: -
length: 14
V: TRBV20-1
J: TRBJ1-2
CDR3: CSASDTGTPYGYTF

size: once
length: 16
V: TRBV6-4
J: TRBJ2-2
CDR3: CASSVLAGADTGELFF

size: once
length: 12
V: TRBV19
J: TRBJ2-1
CDR3: CASSISNNEQFF

size: -
length: 15
V: TRBV4-1
J: TRBJ2-2
CDR3: CASSHTGTNTGELFF

size: -
length: 17
V: TRBV6-2/TRBV6-3
J: TRBJ2-2
CDR3: CASSTGPGVGNTGELFF

size: -
length: 15
V: TRBV14
J: TRBJ2-1
CDR3: CASSPRDYSYNEQFF

size: -
length: 12
V: TRBV28
J: TRBJ2-7
CDR3: CASSYSPYEQYF

size: -
length: 13
V: TRBV2
J: TRBJ2-1
CDR3: CASTREREGEQFF

size: -
length: 16
V: TRBV7-7
J: TRBJ2-1
CDR3: CASSPGASSGYNEQFF

size: -
length: 13
V: TRBV20-1
J: TRBJ1-5
CDR3: CSASQGRDQPQHF

size: few
length: 17
V: TRBV29-1
J: TRBJ1-2
CDR3: CSVEDLRTGGHNYGYTF

size: -
length: 15
V: TRBV27
J: TRBJ2-5
CDR3: CASSLGVSSGETQYF

size: few
length: 13
V: TRBV10-3
J: TRBJ2-7
CDR3: CAILGDYSNEQYF

size: -
length: 12
V: TRBV10-1
J: TRBJ2-1
CDR3: CASSVWGGEQFF

size: -
length: 19
V: TRBV4-1
J: TRBJ2-6
CDR3: CASSRPPGAGGLGANVLTF

size: few
length: 13
V: TRBV10-2
J: TRBJ1-5
CDR3: CASMGGKAQPQHF

size: -
length: 14
V: TRBV29-1
J: TRBJ2-5
CDR3: CSVGVRLAGETQYF

size: -
length: 14
V: TRBV3-1/TRBV3-2
J: TRBJ2-7
CDR3: CASRRDFNAYEQYF

size: -
length: 13
V: TRBV11-1
J: TRBJ1-2
CDR3: CASSVDSNYGYTF

size: -
length: 15
V: TRBV27
J: TRBJ1-2
CDR3: CASSARVPIYYGYTF

size: -
length: 15
V: TRBV2
J: TRBJ1-6
CDR3: CASRRSSSYNSPLHF

size: few
length: 12
V: TRBV12-3/TRBV12-4
J: TRBJ1-2
CDR3: CASSGQGYGYTF

size: few
length: 15
V: TRBV6-5
J: TRBJ2-2
CDR3: CASSYRNRVTGELFF

size: few
length: 15
V: TRBV30
J: TRBJ2-1
CDR3: CAWDRLEGPAVQQFF

size: -
length: 15
V: TRBV27
J: TRBJ2-3
CDR3: CASNQAGGIANTQYF

size: once
length: 15
V: TRBV9
J: TRBJ2-3
CDR3: CASSVAGTTTDTQYF

size: -
length: 13
V: TRBV5-8
J: TRBJ2-3
CDR3: CASSSQVTDTQYF

size: -
length: 12
V: TRBV28
J: TRBJ2-1
CDR3: CASSLMLEGPVF

size: -
length: 13
V: TRBV7-9
J: TRBJ2-7
CDR3: CASKVSGSGEQYF

size: -
length: 14
V: TRBV6-5
J: TRBJ2-3
CDR3: CASSRQGAGDTQYF

size: -
length: 14
V: TRBV5-8
J: TRBJ2-1
CDR3: CASSTELAGVEQFF

size: -
length: 14
V: TRBV19
J: TRBJ2-1
CDR3: CASSAGTAYNEQFF

size: -
length: 13
V: TRBV29-1
J: TRBJ2-1
CDR3: CSVGGGSYNEQFF

size: -
length: 15
V: TRBV27
J: TRBJ2-3
CDR3: CASGISVGFTDTQYF

size: -
length: 14
V: TRBV7-9
J: TRBJ1-4
CDR3: CASSHRDRNEKLFF

size: -
length: 15
V: TRBV7-2
J: TRBJ1-2
CDR3: CASSQRTGGYYGYTF

size: -
length: 16
V: TRBV19
J: TRBJ2-5
CDR3: CARIFLRQGEKETQYF

size: -
length: 15
V: TRBV27
J: TRBJ2-2
CDR3: CASSSLATNTGELFF

size: -
length: 13
V: TRBV29-1
J: TRBJ2-5
CDR3: CSVGQGIRETQYF

size: -
length: 14
V: TRBV5-4
J: TRBJ1-6
CDR3: CASSRGQSNSPLHF

size: -
length: 14
V: TRBV28
J: TRBJ1-2
CDR3: CASSLWEGGYGYTF

size: -
length: 16
V: TRBV2
J: TRBJ2-1
CDR3: CASSARTGTRLNEQFF